This record concerns one TCR beta chain sequence. This sample is drawn from a study of blood T cell repertoires in COVID-19. Study in general: Samples taken during acute and convalescent COVID-19 were collected in the United States, Italy and Spain.

The length of the CDR3 is 11 residues. The ends were cut back, 10 bases at V and 5 bases at J, with 10 bases in the middle. Germline CDR1 reads MNHEY; CDR2 reads SVGAGI. Profiling relied on immunoSEQ multiplex PCR, and the TCRdb table lists in-frame clones only, not all of them. The sample consists of 210,000 or so clones, 83% of them appearing once. The chain couples TRBV6-5 to TRBJ2-3; D call uncertain. Sequenced: peripheral blood. The sequence derives from a woman aged 25 to 39 with COVID-19, enrolled during active disease. The CDR3 here is CATRPGDTQYF. CDR3 in DNA: TGTGCCACCAGACCCGGAGATACGCAGTATTTT.